This entry lists 12 T cell receptor beta chains sequenced from one sample in a study of shared clonotypes between healthy human individuals. It was CD45RO-negative cells, positively selected for CCR7, that made up naive CD8 cells, with terminally differentiated effector memory CD45RA+ cells excluded. Assay: immunoSEQ multiplex PCR; the TCRdb copy retains only in-frame clones and omits some. This sample has more than 2 million clones; about 94% occur once, and the top ten carry around 1.1%. The source material was naive CD8+ T cells sorted from blood. These receptors all stem from a man younger than 35 in good health.

The chain is built from TRBV21-1 and TRBJ1-5. TRBV21-1 is noted as a pseudogene. The length of the CDR3 is 17 residues. CDR3 in amino acids: CASTKDGANYSNQPQHF. DNA of the CDR3: TGTGCCAGCACCAAAGACGGTGCAAATTATAGCAATCAGCCCCAGCATTTT.

As concerns this clone: At the DNA level, this CDR3 is encoded by other sequences in the same sample as well. This rearrangement joins TRBV7-9 to TRBJ2-7, with 7 bases aligning to TRBD1. The V and J ends lost 5 bases and 1 base, in that order; junction bases with no gene match: 2. The CDR3 length is 13 residues. Germline assignment: CDR1 SEHNR and CDR2 FQNEAQ (reference sequence). The CDR3 protein is CASSTTGSYEQYF. In nucleotides, the CDR3 is TGTGCCAGCAGCACGACAGGGTCCTACGAGCAGTACTTC.

The V and J genes are TRBV10-3 and TRBJ2-7; 8 bases are shared with TRBD2. CDR1 ENHRY and CDR2 SYGVKD come from the germline V gene. The trim removed 6 bases at V and 4 bases at J, leaving 2 bases unmatched. The CDR3 covers 12 residues. CDR3 coding DNA: TGTGCCATCAGAGCGGGAGCGTACGAGCAGTACTTC. As protein: CAIRAGAYEQYF.

The chain is built from TRBV9 and TRBJ2-5, with D tentatively TRBD2 (5 bases). The CDR3 is made up of 13 amino acids. CDR1 is SGDLS, CDR2 YYNGEE, per germline. V lost 0 bases, J lost 5 bases, and 8 bases lay in between. This CDR3 reads CASSVDGDETQYF. As DNA, the CDR3 is TGTGCCAGCAGCGTAGACGGGGATGAGACCCAGTACTTC.

This chain uses TRBV7-9 with TRBJ1-6; 8 bases agree with TRBD1. From germline, CDR1 is SEHNR and CDR2 FQNEAQ (reference sequence). With V trimmed by 2 bases and J by 6 bases, 3 bases remained unmatched. CDR3 size: 15 residues. The CDR3 DNA sequence: TGTGCCAGCAGCTTAATACAGGGGGTTAATTCACCCCTCCACTTT. Amino acid sequence: CASSLIQGVNSPLHF.

Of note for this clone: At the DNA level, this CDR3 is encoded by other sequences in the same sample as well. The V and J genes are TRBV7-9 and TRBJ1-5, with no clear D. The CDR3 spans 14 residues. V lost 5 bases to trimming and J lost 5 bases, with 13 bases between them. Per the germline V gene, CDR1 is SEHNR and CDR2 is FQNEAQ (reference sequence). CDR3 nucleotides: TGTGCCAGCAGCCCCCCGGCTGCCGATCAGCCCCAGCATTTT. Translating gives CASSPPAADQPQHF.

J is TRBJ1-2 and V is TRBV10-3; tentatively, D is TRBD1 (5 bases). The CDR3 totals 16 residues. The V and J ends lost 8 bases and 2 bases respectively, with 21 bases between them. CDR1 and CDR2 from the germline V gene are ENHRY and SYGVKD. This CDR3 is CAIPQGWGTLNYGYTF. For the CDR3, the DNA is TGTGCCATCCCCCAGGGTTGGGGGACGTTGAACTATGGCTACACCTTC.

This clone showed up just once. One end of the junction fails to match germline, which may point to a read error. The chain recombines TRBV7-7 with TRBJ2-5, with TRBD2 matching over 8 bases. The germline V gene encodes CDR1 SSHAT and CDR2 FNYEAQ (reference sequence). The CDR3 covers 15 residues. The CDR3 bases are TGTGCTAGCAGCTTGGCCAGCGGGAGTAGGGAGACCCAGTACTTC. It is translated as CASSLASGSRETQYF.

The chain is built from TRBV7-9 and TRBJ2-5, with D perhaps TRBD1 (6 bases). CDR3 size: 14 residues. Trimming took 9 bases from V and 2 from J, leaving 16 bases between them. Germline loops: CDR1 SEHNR, CDR2 FQNEAQ (reference sequence). CDR3 region: CASTRYREQETQYF. Here the CDR3 DNA reads TGTGCCAGTACACGATACAGGGAACAAGAGACCCAGTACTTC.

This chain joins TRBV6-1 and TRBJ1-5; D is perhaps TRBD1 (5 bases). The CDR3 totals 14 residues. Germline V gene lookup returns CDR1 MNHNS and CDR2 SASEGT. V lost 8 bases to trimming and J lost 5 bases, with 16 bases between them. The chain's CDR3 is CASEKGPGDQPQHF. The CDR3 nucleotides are TGTGCCAGCGAAAAGGGGCCCGGGGATCAGCCCCAGCATTTT.

The chain employs TRBV11-3 and TRBJ2-2, with D possibly being TRBD1 (5 bases). Germline-derived CDR1 and CDR2 are SGHNT and YENEEA. The CDR3 extends over 15 amino acids. Trimming left V 5 bases short and J 4 bases short, with 14 bases between. This CDR3 reads CASSPTRQGTGELFF. DNA of the CDR3: TGTGCCAGCAGCCCGACAAGGCAGGGCACCGGGGAGCTGTTTTTT.

The J gene is TRBJ2-7, the V gene TRBV4-3; possibly TRBD2 for D (5 bases). The CDR3 is made up of 13 amino acids. Germline CDR1 reads LGHNA; CDR2 reads YSLEER. V was clipped by 3 bases and J by 4 bases, with 10 bases between them. The CDR3 protein is CASSHGLFYEQYF. The CDR3 nucleotides are TGCGCCAGCAGCCACGGACTGTTTTACGAGCAGTACTTC.